This T cell receptor (beta chain) was identified during a study of shared clonotypes between healthy human individuals. Study overall: Per donor, CD8 memory used one plate, CD8 naive used two, CD4 memory used three and CD4 naive used three. Study findings and constraints: The expectation was that sequencing depth would affect clonotype sharing among donors.

Assay: immunoSEQ multiplex PCR; the TCRdb copy retains only in-frame clones and omits some. This table holds 2 million to 3 million clones, 93% found once. Germline values: CDR1 SQVTM, CDR2 ANQGSEA. The CDR3 extends over 13 amino acids. Trimming took 6 bases from V and 1 from J, leaving 12 bases between them. A word on this clone: Its antigen is as yet unknown.

Sample: naive CD4+ T cells from PBMCs. As to subset: CD45RA+ positively selected. The chain links TRBV29-1 to TRBJ2-5; no clear D gene. The receptor's source is a man aged 18 to 30 in good health. Some clones in this sample may be carry-over from other donors' samples. The CDR3 DNA reads TGCAGCGTCGACCGGGTAACCCAAGAGACCCAGTACTTC. Translated: CSVDRVTQETQYF.